The 15 T cell receptor beta chains below were found in one sample sequenced in a study of memory CD4+ T cells and cytomegalovirus serostatus. Produced via immunoSEQ multiplex PCR; TCRdb's table is partial and in-frame only. The sample contains 60,000 to 70,000 clones, 80% of which appear only once. The sort gate was single viable CD3+CD4+CD8-CD45RO+ cells for memory CD4+ T cells. Sequenced: memory CD4+ T cells from blood. The receptors were sampled from an adult in good health and CMV-seronegative. Some clones in this sample may be carry-over from other donors' samples.

The chain carries TRBV6-5 and TRBJ2-2; D ambiguous. This CDR3 contains 12 residues. The V end was cut by 4 bases, the J end by 7 bases, with 7 bases between. Germline CDR1 MNHEY, CDR2 SVGAGI. CDR3 residues: CASSWARGELFF. CDR3 nucleotides: TGTGCCAGCAGTTGGGCGCGCGGGGAGCTGTTTTTT.

The chain carries TRBV23-1 and TRBJ1-2, with no clear D. TRBV23-1 is placed among ORFs of uncertain function. With 0 bases removed from V and 3 bases from J, the gap between germline ends came to 11 bases. The CDR3 length is 15 residues. The CDR3 region has the DNA TGCGCCAGCAGTCAATCGAAGGGTTTGGACTATGGCTACACCTTC. It specifies CASSQSKGLDYGYTF.

This clone has a handful of counts. The chain joins TRBV7-3 to TRBJ1-1; D is uncertain. Germline V gene lookup returns CDR1 SGHTA and CDR2 FQGTGA. V was clipped by 6 bases and J by 0 bases, with 20 bases between them. CDR3 size: 17 residues. The CDR3 reads CASRYEPGGIMNTEAFF. The CDR3 region has the DNA TGTGCCAGCAGATACGAGCCGGGCGGTATCATGAACACTGAAGCTTTCTTT.

The chain employs TRBV6-6 and TRBJ2-3; D not resolved. Germline V CDR1 and CDR2: MNHNY, SVGAGI (reference sequence). V was trimmed by 8 bases and J by 2 bases, leaving 11 bases between them. The CDR3 sequence is 13 residues long. The CDR3 reads CASGEGYTDTQYF. CDR3 coding DNA: TGTGCCAGCGGGGAAGGCTACACAGATACGCAGTATTTT.

This chain links TRBV2 with TRBJ2-5; a possible D gene is TRBD2 (5 bases). The germline V gene encodes CDR1 SNHLY and CDR2 FYNNEI. The CDR3 consists of 16 residues. The V end was cut by 5 bases, the J end by 4 bases, with 20 bases between. CDR3 sequence: CASSLGLGLVAETQYF. The CDR3 nucleotides are TGTGCCAGCAGTCTAGGACTGGGCCTAGTGGCAGAGACCCAGTACTTC.

This rearrangement joins TRBV19 to TRBJ1-3; a weak D match, TRBD1 (6 bases). The CDR3 consists of 17 residues. V lost 7 bases and J 4 bases, leaving 23 bases between the germline ends. Per germline, CDR1 LNHDA and CDR2 SQIVND (reference sequence). DNA for the CDR3: TGTGCCAGTACGAGCATACGCGGGGGCCCGGCGGGAAACACCATATATTTT. Protein product: CASTSIRGGPAGNTIYF.

This clone showed up just once. The chain is built from TRBV7-2 and TRBJ2-4; D gene ambiguous. The CDR3 sequence is 14 residues long. The germline V gene has CDR1 SGHTA and CDR2 FQGNSA. The V end lost 5 bases, the J end lost 7 bases, and 15 bases lay between the germline ends. CDR3 residues: CASSPLGEANIQYF. The CDR3 nucleotides read TGTGCCAGCAGCCCTCTAGGTGAAGCTAACATTCAGTACTTC.

The gene calls are TRBV30 and TRBJ2-2; the D gene is possibly TRBD2 (6 bases). The CDR3 is made up of 14 amino acids. The V end was cut by 4 bases, the J end by 5 bases, with 14 bases between. The germline V gene encodes CDR1 GTSNPN and CDR2 SVGIG (reference sequence). The CDR3, as DNA: TGTGCCTGGACCTGGGCCGCGGGGACCGGGGAGCTGTTTTTT. Amino acids: CAWTWAAGTGELFF.

The chain combines TRBV7-2 with TRBJ1-1; 7 nucleotides align to TRBD1. J was trimmed by 1 base and V by 5 bases; bases with no gene match: 7. From germline, CDR1 is SGHTA and CDR2 FQGNSA. The CDR3 is made up of 15 amino acids. CDR3 in amino acids: CASSPSGTANTEAFF. The DNA for the CDR3 is TGTGCCAGCAGCCCGTCCGGGACAGCGAACACTGAAGCTTTCTTT.

The CDR3 here is CASSPGRDQPQHF. The CDR3 DNA sequence: TGTGCCAGCTCACCGGGCAGGGATCAGCCCCAGCATTTT. The gene calls are TRBV18 and TRBJ1-5; tentative D call: TRBD1 (5 bases). The CDR3 covers 13 residues. CDR1 is KGHSH, CDR2 LQKENI, per germline. V lost 3 bases and J 5 bases, leaving 8 bases between the germline ends.

The CDR3 DNA is TGCGCCAGCGGGGGACAGACCCTACAAGAGACCCAGTACTTC. Its protein is CASGGQTLQETQYF. The chain combines TRBV10-2 with TRBJ2-5, with 7 bases identical to TRBD1. Germline CDR1 is WSHSY and CDR2 is SAAADI. After removal of 8 bases from V and 2 bases from J, the junction contained 8 bases not matched to a gene. The CDR3 has 14 amino acids.

This sequence joins TRBV27 and TRBJ2-6; D remains ambiguous. CDR3 length: 19 residues. Germline loops: CDR1 MNHEY, CDR2 SMNVEV (reference sequence). V was shortened by 4 bases and J by 2 bases, with 21 bases between the two germline ends. The CDR3 here is CASSSYGSFQTPGANVLTF. CDR3 coding DNA: TGTGCCAGCAGTTCCTACGGGTCCTTTCAGACCCCTGGGGCCAACGTCCTGACTTTC.

The chain combines TRBV18 with TRBJ2-7; D call uncertain. Germline V gene lookup returns CDR1 KGHSH and CDR2 LQKENI. The CDR3 totals 15 residues. The ends were cut back, 2 bases at V and 0 bases at J, with 11 bases in the middle. The CDR3 nucleotides read TGTGCCAGCTCACCAAGCACGGCTAGCTCCTACGAGCAGTACTTC. Protein product: CASSPSTASSYEQYF.

This clone was counted a few times. In nucleotides, the CDR3 is TGTGCCAGCAGTGAACTGGAGAATCAGCCCCAGCATTTT. The encoded protein is CASSELENQPQHF. The chain links TRBV6-1 to TRBJ1-5, with no clear D. Per the germline V gene, CDR1 is MNHNS and CDR2 is SASEGT. Trimming took off 2 bases at V and 4 bases at J, with 6 bases between the two ends. CDR3 length: 13 amino acids.

The V call is TRBV29-1, the J call TRBJ1-5, with D uncertain. CDR3 length equals 13 residues. V was pared by 6 bases and J by 5 bases, with 14 bases between. Germline loops: CDR1 SQVTM, CDR2 ANQGSEA. DNA for the CDR3: TGCAGCGTGGCTAGCGGGGTGGATCAGCCCCAGCATTTT. This sequence encodes CSVASGVDQPQHF.